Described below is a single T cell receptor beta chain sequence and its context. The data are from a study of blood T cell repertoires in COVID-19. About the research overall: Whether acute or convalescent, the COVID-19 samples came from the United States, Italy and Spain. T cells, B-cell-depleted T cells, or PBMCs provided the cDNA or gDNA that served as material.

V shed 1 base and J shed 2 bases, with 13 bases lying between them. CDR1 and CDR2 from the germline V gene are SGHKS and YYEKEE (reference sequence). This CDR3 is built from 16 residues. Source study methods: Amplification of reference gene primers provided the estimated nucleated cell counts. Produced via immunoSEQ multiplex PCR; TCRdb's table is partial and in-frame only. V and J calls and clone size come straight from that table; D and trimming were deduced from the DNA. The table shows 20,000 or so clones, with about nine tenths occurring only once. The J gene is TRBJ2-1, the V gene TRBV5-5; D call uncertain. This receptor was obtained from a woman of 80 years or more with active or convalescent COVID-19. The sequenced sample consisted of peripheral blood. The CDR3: CASSLKASAAYNEQFF. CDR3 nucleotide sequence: TGTGCCAGCAGCTTGAAGGCAAGCGCCGCCTACAATGAGCAGTTCTTC.